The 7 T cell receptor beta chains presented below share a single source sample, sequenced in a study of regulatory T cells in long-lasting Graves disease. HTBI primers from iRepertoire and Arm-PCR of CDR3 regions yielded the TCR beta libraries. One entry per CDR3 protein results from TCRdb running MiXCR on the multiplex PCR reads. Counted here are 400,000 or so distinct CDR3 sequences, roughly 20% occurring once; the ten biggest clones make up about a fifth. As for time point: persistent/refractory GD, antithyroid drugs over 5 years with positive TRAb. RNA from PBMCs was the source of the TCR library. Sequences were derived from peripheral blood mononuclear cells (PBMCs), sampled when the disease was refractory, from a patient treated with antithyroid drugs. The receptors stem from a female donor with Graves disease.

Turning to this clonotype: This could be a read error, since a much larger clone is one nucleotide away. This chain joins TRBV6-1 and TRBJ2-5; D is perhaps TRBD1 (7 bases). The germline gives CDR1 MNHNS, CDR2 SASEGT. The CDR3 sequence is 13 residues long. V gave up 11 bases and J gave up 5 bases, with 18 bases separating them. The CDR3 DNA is TGTGCCGGCGAGGAGGGGGCGGGTGAGACCCAGTACTTC. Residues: CAGEEGAGETQYF.

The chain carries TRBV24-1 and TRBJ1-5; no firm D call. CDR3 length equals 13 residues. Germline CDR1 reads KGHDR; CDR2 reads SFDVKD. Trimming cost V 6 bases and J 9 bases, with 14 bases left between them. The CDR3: CATSSEGRGPQHF. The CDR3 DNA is TGTGCCACCAGTTCAGAAGGTCGGGGGCCCCAGCATTTT.

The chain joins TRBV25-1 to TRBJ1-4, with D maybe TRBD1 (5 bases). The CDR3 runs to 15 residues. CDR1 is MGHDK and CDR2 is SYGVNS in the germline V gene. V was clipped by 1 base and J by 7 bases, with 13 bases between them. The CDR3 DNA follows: TGTGCCAGCAGTGAATCGGGGGGAGTGAGTGAAAAACTGTTTTTT. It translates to CASSESGGVSEKLFF.

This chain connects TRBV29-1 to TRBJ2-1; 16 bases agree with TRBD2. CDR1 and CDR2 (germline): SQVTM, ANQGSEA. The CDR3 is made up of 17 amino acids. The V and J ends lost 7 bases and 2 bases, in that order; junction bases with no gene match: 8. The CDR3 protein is CSALTGTSGRAYNEQFF. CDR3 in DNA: TGCAGCGCCTTAACCGGGACTAGCGGGAGGGCCTACAATGAGCAGTTCTTC.

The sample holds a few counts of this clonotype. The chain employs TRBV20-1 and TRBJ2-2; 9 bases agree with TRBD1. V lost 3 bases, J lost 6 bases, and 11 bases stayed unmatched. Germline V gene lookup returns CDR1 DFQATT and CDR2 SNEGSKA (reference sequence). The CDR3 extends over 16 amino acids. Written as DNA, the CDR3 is TGCAGTGCTAGTGTACAGGGGGCGAAGTTTTCCGGGGAGCTGTTTTTT. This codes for CSASVQGAKFSGELFF.

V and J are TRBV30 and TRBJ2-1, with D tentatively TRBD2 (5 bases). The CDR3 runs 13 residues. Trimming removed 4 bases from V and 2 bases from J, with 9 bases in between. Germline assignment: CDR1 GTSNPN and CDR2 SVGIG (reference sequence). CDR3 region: CAWNKRTYNEQFF. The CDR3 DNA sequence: TGTGCCTGGAACAAGCGGACCTACAATGAGCAGTTCTTC. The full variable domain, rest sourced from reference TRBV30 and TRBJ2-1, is SQTIHQWPATLVQPVGSPLSLECTVEGTSNPNLYWYRQAAGRGLQLLFYSVGIGQISSEVPQNLSASRPQDRQFILSSKKLLLSDSGFYLCAWNKRTYNEQFFGPGTRLTVL.

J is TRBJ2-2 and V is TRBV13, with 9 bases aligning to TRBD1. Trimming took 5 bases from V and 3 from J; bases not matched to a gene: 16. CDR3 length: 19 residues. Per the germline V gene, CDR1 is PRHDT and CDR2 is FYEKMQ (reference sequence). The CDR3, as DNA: TGTGCCAGCAGCCAATTCCCGGGACAGGGTTATGAGTACACCGGGGAGCTGTTTTTT. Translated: CASSQFPGQGYEYTGELFF. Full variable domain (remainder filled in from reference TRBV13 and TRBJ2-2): AAGVIQSPRHLIKEKRETATLKCYPIPRHDTVYWYQQGPGQDPQFLISFYEKMQSDKGSIPDRFSAQQFSDYHSELNMSSLELGDSALYFCASSQFPGQGYEYTGELFFGEGSRLTVL.